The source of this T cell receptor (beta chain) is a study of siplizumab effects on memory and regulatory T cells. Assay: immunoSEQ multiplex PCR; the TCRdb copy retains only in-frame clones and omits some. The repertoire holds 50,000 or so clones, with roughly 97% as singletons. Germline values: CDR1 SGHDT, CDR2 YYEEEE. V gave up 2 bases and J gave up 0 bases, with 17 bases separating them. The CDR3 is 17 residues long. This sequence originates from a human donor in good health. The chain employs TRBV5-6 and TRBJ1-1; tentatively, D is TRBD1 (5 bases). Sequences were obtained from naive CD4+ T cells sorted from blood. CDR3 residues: CASSFVGQTIMNTEAFF. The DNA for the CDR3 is TGTGCCAGCAGCTTCGTCGGACAAACAATCATGAACACTGAAGCTTTCTTT.